The 26 T cell receptor beta chains below come from one sample, sequenced in a study of cytomegalovirus exposure and HLA in healthy donors. It was with 60 Vbeta and 13 Jbeta primers that the PCR ran. Method: immunoSEQ multiplex PCR; TCRdb's copy keeps in-frame clones and lacks some. The sample records 150,000 or so clones, roughly 80% being singletons. Sequenced input: PBMCs. Source of these receptors: a male donor in good health and CMV-seropositive.

This clone was seen only a few times. The chain links TRBV28 to TRBJ1-2, with 10 bases fitting TRBD1. J was trimmed by 4 bases and V by 5 bases; bases with no gene match: 13. CDR3 length equals 17 residues. Germline lookup yields CDR1 MDHEN and CDR2 SYDVKM. The CDR3 DNA reads as TGTGCCAGCAGTCGCATAACCGGACAGGGGGTGGGCTATGGCTACACCTTC. It specifies CASSRITGQGVGYGYTF.

The table lists this clone with a few counts. CDR3 loop: CSVRAGGETDTQYF. For the CDR3, the DNA is TGCAGCGTTCGGGCGGGAGGGGAGACAGATACGCAGTATTTT. The V and J genes are TRBV29-1 and TRBJ2-3, with TRBD2 matching over 9 bases. This CDR3 comprises 14 residues. V dropped 5 bases and J dropped 3; count of bases not matched to a gene: 6. Germline-derived CDR1 and CDR2 are SQVTM and ANQGSEA.

This clone was seen only a few times. V is TRBV7-7 and J is TRBJ2-1; 7 bases are a match to TRBD2. This CDR3 contains 16 residues. The V and J ends lost 1 base and 7 bases, in that order; junction bases with no gene match: 10. In germline, CDR1 is SSHAT, CDR2 FNYEAQ (reference sequence). The CDR3 DNA reads TGTGCCAGCAGCTTAGTAGGGAGGGCCCCATCAAATGAGCAGTTCTTC. It yields the protein CASSLVGRAPSNEQFF.

The J gene is TRBJ2-2, the V gene TRBV18; maybe TRBD2 (6 bases). The CDR3 consists of 18 residues. The germline V gene has CDR1 KGHSH and CDR2 LQKENI. The ends were cut back, 6 bases at V and 0 bases at J, with 20 bases in the middle. The CDR3 protein is CASSQRRTTATNTGELFF. The CDR3 DNA is TGTGCCAGCTCCCAGCGTCGGACTACGGCCACGAACACCGGGGAGCTGTTTTTT.

V usage is TRBV10-3 and J usage is TRBJ1-5; 7 positions match TRBD1. CDR1 is ENHRY, CDR2 SYGVKD, per germline. The CDR3 sequence is 14 residues long. The ends lost 6 bases at V and 4 bases at J; junction bases unmatched: 6. The DNA of the CDR3 is TGTGCCATCAGGGAGGGGGCGCAGAATCAGCCCCAGCATTTT. This translates into CAIREGAQNQPQHF.

This chain joins TRBV5-6 and TRBJ1-4; D might be TRBD1 (6 bases). Germline-derived CDR1 and CDR2 are SGHDT and YYEEEE. V lost 6 bases and J lost 4, with 16 bases in between. The CDR3 consists of 15 residues. CDR3: CASTTQGLVNEKLFF. CDR3 bases: TGTGCCAGCACCACTCAGGGGCTTGTTAATGAAAAACTGTTTTTT.

The chain uses TRBV19 and TRBJ1-5; tentative D call: TRBD1 (6 bases). This CDR3 region has 15 residues. V lost 5 bases to trimming and J lost 4 bases, with 15 bases between them. The V gene's germline CDR1 is LNHDA and CDR2 SQIVND (reference sequence). CDR3 in DNA: TGTGCCAGTAGTGGGTGGACAGTGCGGAATCAGCCCCAGCATTTT. It specifies CASSGWTVRNQPQHF.

The gene calls are TRBV6-6 and TRBJ2-3, with a tentative D call TRBD1 (5 bases). This CDR3 region has 16 residues. V shed 6 bases and J shed 0 bases, with 16 bases lying between them. The V gene's germline CDR1 is MNHNY and CDR2 SVGAGI (reference sequence). CDR3 protein: CASSPQEQGSTDTQYF. In nucleotides, the CDR3 is TGTGCCAGCAGCCCACAGGAGCAGGGTAGCACAGATACGCAGTATTTT.

The rearrangement links TRBV19 to TRBJ2-5; TRBD2 agrees at 12 bases. Germline V gene sequence: CDR1 LNHDA, CDR2 SQIVND (reference sequence). V was pared by 1 base and J by 5 bases, with 2 bases of the junction left unmatched. The CDR3 spans 15 residues. Here the CDR3 DNA reads TGTGCCAGTAGTATAGGACTAGCGGGAGACGAGACCCAGTACTTC. This sequence encodes CASSIGLAGDETQYF. Supplemented by reference TRBV19 and TRBJ2-5, the full variable domain reads DGGITQSPKYLFRKEGQNVTLSCEQNLNHDAMYWYRQDPGQGLRLIYYSQIVNDFQKGDIAEGYSVSREKKESFPLTVTSAQKNPTAFYLCASSIGLAGDETQYFGPGTRLLVL.

This sequence joins TRBV28 and TRBJ1-2, with 7 bases fitting TRBD1. The CDR3 totals 13 residues. Per the germline V gene, CDR1 is MDHEN and CDR2 is SYDVKM. Germline trimming cut 2 bases from V and 8 bases from J; bases unmatched to any gene: 5. The CDR3 DNA follows: TGTGCCAGCAGTTTAGTGGGGACAGAAGGCTACACCTTC. It translates to CASSLVGTEGYTF.

The gene calls are TRBV4-1 and TRBJ2-2; tentative D call: TRBD2 (6 bases). The CDR3 spans 15 residues. V shed 1 base and J shed 7 bases, with 13 bases lying between them. CDR1 is MGHRA, CDR2 YSYEKL, per germline. The CDR3 bases are TGCGCCAGCAGCCAAGCGGCGGGAAGGGACGGGGAGCTGTTTTTT. This encodes CASSQAAGRDGELFF.

J is TRBJ1-2 and V is TRBV5-1; the D gene is possibly TRBD1 (6 bases). The ends were cut back, 2 bases at V and 4 bases at J, with 9 bases in the middle. CDR1 is SGHRS and CDR2 is YFSETQ in the germline V gene. This CDR3 is 13 amino acids long. In nucleotides, the CDR3 is TGCGCCAGCAGCTTAGGGGGGGGCTATGGCTACACCTTC. Translating gives CASSLGGGYGYTF.

This chain uses TRBV4-1 with TRBJ1-6; D might be TRBD1 (6 bases). The CDR3 spans 17 residues. The germline V and J ends were trimmed by 4 bases and 12 bases, with 25 bases remaining between them. The germline V gene encodes CDR1 MGHRA and CDR2 YSYEKL. CDR3 protein: CASSRVQGATDSGPLHF. DNA for the CDR3: TGCGCCAGCAGCCGTGTACAGGGCGCTACCGATTCGGGACCCCTCCACTTT.

V gene TRBV5-1 combines with J gene TRBJ2-1, with unresolved D. Trimming took off 3 bases at V and 4 bases at J, with 11 bases between the two ends. The length of the CDR3 is 14 residues. From germline, CDR1 is SGHRS and CDR2 YFSETQ. The CDR3 here is CASSWAGRYNEQFF. The CDR3 region has the DNA TGCGCCAGCAGCTGGGCAGGCCGTTACAATGAGCAGTTCTTC.

Regarding this clone: Other nucleotide sequences in the sample specify the same CDR3. The J gene is TRBJ1-6, the V gene TRBV6-1, with D perhaps TRBD1 (6 bases). V lost 4 bases and J 6 bases, leaving 10 bases between the germline ends. The CDR3 extends over 14 amino acids. CDR1 and CDR2 (germline): MNHNS, SASEGT. The CDR3 DNA sequence: TGTGCCAGCAGTGCGGACAGAGGTAATTCACCCCTCCACTTT. Translated, it gives CASSADRGNSPLHF.

The V gene is TRBV5-6, the J gene TRBJ1-1, with D uncertain. V was cut by 0 bases and J by 2 bases, with 11 bases left in between. CDR1 and CDR2 (germline): SGHDT, YYEEEE. The CDR3 loop spans 15 amino acids. The CDR3 DNA is TGTGCCAGCAGCTTGGATGTGCAAGCTAACACTGAAGCTTTCTTT. It yields the protein CASSLDVQANTEAFF.

The chain carries TRBV7-6 and TRBJ1-2, with D possibly TRBD1 on 5 matching bases. Germline V gene data show CDR1 as SGHVS and CDR2 as FNYEAQ. Trimming took 0 bases from V and 0 from J, leaving 23 bases between them. The CDR3 contains 20 residues. The CDR3 region has the DNA TGTGCCAGCAGCTTAGCACAAGAGGGAGGGGAGGCTCTACCTAACTATGGCTACACCTTC. As protein: CASSLAQEGGEALPNYGYTF.

This clone was seen just once. Here the CDR3 DNA reads TGCGCCAGCAGCCAAGACGGGCAGGGGCGTGAAAAACTGTTTTTT. It is translated as CASSQDGQGREKLFF. This rearrangement joins TRBV4-3 to TRBJ1-4; a weak D match, TRBD1 (6 bases). The CDR3 consists of 15 residues. V shed 0 bases and J shed 7 bases, with 12 bases lying between them. The V gene's germline CDR1 is LGHNA and CDR2 YSLEER.

This clone came up a few times. CDR3 protein: CAWSAGTFYGYTF. CDR3 nucleotide sequence: TGTGCCTGGAGCGCCGGGACTTTCTATGGCTACACCTTC. The V and J genes are TRBV30 and TRBJ1-2; a weak D match, TRBD1 (5 bases). The CDR3 sequence is 13 residues long. V was pared by 3 bases and J by 4 bases, with 12 bases between. Per germline, CDR1 GTSNPN and CDR2 SVGIG (reference sequence).

The chain combines TRBV10-2 with TRBJ2-3, with 9 bases lining up with TRBD2. Trimming removed 6 bases from V and 4 bases from J; junction bases left unmatched: 8. The CDR3 spans 15 residues. Looked up from germline, CDR1 is WSHSY and CDR2 is SAAADI. The CDR3 DNA reads as TGCGCCAGCAGGGTAGCGGGAGAGGGGGCAGATACGCAGTATTTT. It is translated as CASRVAGEGADTQYF.

This clone was counted once. This sequence joins TRBV18 and TRBJ1-2; 8 bases map to TRBD1. The CDR3 runs to 16 residues. V trimming: 5 bases; J trimming: 6 bases; junction bases outside the gene matches: 14. Looked up from germline, CDR1 is KGHSH and CDR2 is LQKENI. The CDR3 protein is CASSETPGTGNNGYTF. The CDR3 DNA sequence: TGTGCCAGCTCAGAAACGCCCGGGACAGGCAATAATGGCTACACCTTC.

This chain connects TRBV2 to TRBJ1-5; TRBD1 aligns across 7 bases. CDR3 size: 14 residues. The V gene's germline CDR1 is SNHLY and CDR2 FYNNEI. Germline trimming cut 9 bases from V and 4 bases from J; bases unmatched to any gene: 9. This chain's CDR3 is CASRTGQDNQPQHF. In nucleotides, the CDR3 is TGTGCCAGTCGGACAGGTCAAGATAATCAGCCCCAGCATTTT.

The chain joins TRBV7-7 to TRBJ2-2, with 8 bases lining up with TRBD1. Unmatched junction bases numbered 5, after V lost 5 bases and J lost 6 bases. CDR1 is SSHAT, CDR2 FNYEAQ, per germline (reference sequence). The CDR3 spans 14 residues. CDR3 residues: CASSLRTGSGELFF. In DNA form, the CDR3 reads TGTGCCAGCAGCCTCCGGACAGGGTCCGGGGAGCTGTTTTTT. Drawing the rest from reference TRBV7-7 and TRBJ2-2, the complete variable domain is GAGVSQSPRYKVTKRGQDVTLRCDPISSHATLYWYQQALGQGPEFLTYFNYEAQPDKSGLPSDRFSAERPEGSISTLTIQRTEQRDSAMYRCASSLRTGSGELFFGEGSRLTVL.

The chain is built from TRBV11-2 and TRBJ2-5; a possible D gene is TRBD1 (6 bases). Germline lookup yields CDR1 SGHAT and CDR2 FQNNGV. This CDR3 has 13 amino acids. Trimming stripped 5 bases from V and 2 bases from J, with 9 bases between. The CDR3 loop is CASSLDRQETQYF. The DNA of the CDR3 is TGTGCCAGCAGCCTTGACAGGCAAGAGACCCAGTACTTC. The entire variable domain, with the rest obtained from reference TRBV11-2 and TRBJ2-5, is as follows: EAGVAQSPRYKIIEKRQSVAFWCNPISGHATLYWYQQILGQGPKLLIQFQNNGVVDDSQLPKDRFSAERLKGVDSTLKIQPAKLEDSAVYLCASSLDRQETQYFGPGTRLLVL.

The J gene is TRBJ1-1, the V gene TRBV6-1; no reliable D call. Germline-derived CDR1 and CDR2 are MNHNS and SASEGT. The V gene lost 4 bases and the J gene lost 6 bases, with 6 bases spanning the gap. The CDR3 spans 11 residues. The DNA for the CDR3 is TGTGCCAGCAGTGGCGGGGCTGAAGCTTTCTTT. This gives the protein CASSGGAEAFF.

With respect to this clone: The junction departs from germline at one end; a sequencing error may be responsible. The chain carries TRBV10-1 and TRBJ2-1; D call uncertain. CDR1 and CDR2 from the germline V gene are WNHNN and SYGVQD (reference sequence). The CDR3 is 11 residues long. CDR3 coding DNA: TGCGCCAGCAGTGATTACAGTGAGCAGTTCTTC. Translated, it gives CASSDYSEQFF.